These 11 T cell receptor beta chains were all obtained from the same sample, sequenced in a study of T cell responses to AZD1222 COVID-19 vaccine. Produced via immunoSEQ multiplex PCR; TCRdb's table is partial and in-frame only. Of under 150,000 clones listed, around 86% are singletons. This sample comprised peripheral blood, obtained on day 0 of MenACWY control vaccination. These receptors originate from an adult in good health.

The chain carries TRBV6-2 or TRBV6-3 and TRBJ2-3; 7 bases line up with TRBD2. Germline values: CDR1 MNHEY, CDR2 SVGEGT. The CDR3 is made up of 14 amino acids. J gave up 2 bases and V 4 bases, and 3 bases lay outside the gene matches. The CDR3 region is CASSWTRYTDTQYF. The CDR3 nucleotides are TGTGCCAGCAGTTGGACTAGATACACAGATACGCAGTATTTT.

CDR3: CASSQGAEQYF. The CDR3 DNA reads TGTGCCAGCAGCCAGGGCGCCGAGCAGTACTTC. The chain has TRBV6-2 or TRBV6-3 and TRBJ2-7; possible D gene TRBD1, 5 bases. V lost 6 bases and J lost 6, with 9 bases in between. Germline V lookup: CDR1 MNHEY, CDR2 SVGEGT. This CDR3 spans 11 amino acids.

This chain connects TRBV2 to TRBJ2-5; 8 bases are a match to TRBD2. J lost 3 bases, V lost 4 bases, and 7 bases had no gene match. Germline CDR1 and CDR2: SNHLY and FYNNEI. This CDR3 is 15 amino acids long. The CDR3 region has the DNA TGTGCCAGCAGTGGTATAGCGGGGCACGAAGAGACCCAGTACTTC. Translated, it gives CASSGIAGHEETQYF.

The chain has TRBV2 and TRBJ2-7, with TRBD1 matching 10 bases. CDR3 size: 18 residues. The germline CDR1 and CDR2 sequences are SNHLY and FYNNEI. Trimming removed 4 bases from V and 3 bases from J; junction bases left unmatched: 15. The DNA for the CDR3 is TGTGCCAGCAGTGGACCCCTACGCCGGGACAGGGGATACTACGAGCAGTACTTC. Protein sequence: CASSGPLRRDRGYYEQYF.

The chain links TRBV5-1 to TRBJ1-6; TRBD1 agrees at 9 bases. This CDR3 comprises 16 residues. The V segment lost 0 bases and the J segment 10 bases; nucleotides outside the gene matches: 8. Germline lookup yields CDR1 SGHRS and CDR2 YFSETQ. The CDR3 DNA sequence: TGCGCCAGCAGCTTGGTGGTCTGGGACAGGGACTCACCCCTCCACTTT. The encoded protein is CASSLVVWDRDSPLHF.

V usage is TRBV5-1 and J usage is TRBJ2-7; no clear D gene. In germline, CDR1 is SGHRS, CDR2 YFSETQ. Between the trimmed V and J ends, which lost 3 bases and 1 base, there was a span of 14 bases. The CDR3 contains 15 residues. The CDR3 is CASSSYGRESYEQYF. In DNA, the CDR3 is TGCGCCAGCAGCTCCTACGGTAGAGAGTCCTACGAGCAGTACTTC.

The chain carries TRBV2 and TRBJ2-6; no definite D call. CDR1 is SNHLY, CDR2 FYNNEI, per germline. The V end was cut by 3 bases, the J end by 0 bases, with 12 bases between. This CDR3 is built from 17 residues. The DNA of the CDR3 is TGTGCCAGCAGTGAGCAGGCCCAACTCTCTGGGGCCAACGTCCTGACTTTC. This gives the protein CASSEQAQLSGANVLTF.

This sequence joins TRBV7-2 and TRBJ2-7; D not certain. CDR3 length equals 15 residues. The germline CDR1 and CDR2 sequences are SGHTA and FQGNSA. Trimming cost V 1 base and J 1 base, with 11 bases left between them. As DNA, the CDR3 is TGTGCCAGCAGCTTAGATTACGCCGTTTCCTACGAGCAGTACTTC. Encoded protein: CASSLDYAVSYEQYF.

This clone was recorded a few times. The rearrangement uses TRBV23-1 and TRBJ1-2; D is perhaps TRBD1 (5 bases). TRBV23-1 is classed as an ORF, of uncertain function. This CDR3 region has 13 residues. Trimming shortened V by 2 bases and J by 4 bases, and 8 bases separated the two germline ends. DNA for the CDR3: TGCGCCAGCAGTCAACAAGGGGTCTATGGCTACACCTTC. Translation gives CASSQQGVYGYTF.

The genes are TRBV4-1 and TRBJ1-2; a possible D gene is TRBD1 (5 bases). This CDR3 comprises 15 residues. Germline V CDR1 and CDR2: MGHRA, YSYEKL. V lost 0 bases, J lost 6 bases, and 14 bases lay in between. The CDR3, as DNA: TGCGCCAGCAGCCAAGAAGGGGTGGGCCCCCATGGCTACACCTTC. It specifies CASSQEGVGPHGYTF.

The chain links TRBV19 to TRBJ1-3, with 7 bases that match TRBD1. The CDR3 is 15 amino acids. The J segment lost 2 bases and the V segment lost 6 bases, leaving 7 bases of the junction unmatched. CDR1 is LNHDA and CDR2 is SQIVND in the germline V gene (reference sequence). CDR3 DNA sequence: TGTGCCAGTAGACCAGACAGGGTTCCTGGAAACACCATATATTTT. Its translation is CASRPDRVPGNTIYF.